This T cell receptor (beta chain) is drawn from a study of cytomegalovirus exposure and HLA in healthy donors. Study-wide results and caveats: Several top significant clusters appeared, in a later analysis, to be linked to common viral pathogens.

In the PCR, 60 Vbeta and 13 Jbeta primers were used. Method: immunoSEQ multiplex PCR; TCRdb's copy keeps in-frame clones and lacks some. Among more than 95,000 clones listed, around 82% were seen once. About this clone: What it recognizes is unknown.

Germline values: CDR1 ENHRY, CDR2 SYGVKD. Trimming left V 0 bases short and J 4 bases short, with 9 bases between. The CDR3 is 15 residues long. The clonotype originates from a man aged 25-40 years in good health and CMV-seropositive. V usage is TRBV10-3 and J usage is TRBJ2-2; D unresolved. What was sequenced was PBMCs. CDR3 sequence reads: CAISESPRGTGELFF. The CDR3 nucleotides are TGTGCCATCAGTGAGTCGCCGAGAGGCACCGGGGAGCTGTTTTTT.